What follows are 5 T cell receptor beta chains derived from one specimen sequenced in a study of radiotherapy plus CTLA-4 blockade in lung cancer. TCRdb's copy holds only in-frame clones and misses some; the assay was immunoSEQ multiplex PCR. The sample yields 75,000 to 100,000 clones, about four fifths seen once. The sequencing here drew on peripheral blood, taken from a patient treated with radiotherapy plus ipilimumab. All receptors come from a human donor with non-small cell lung cancer who had a partial response to radiotherapy plus ipilimumab. Some clones in this sample may be carry-over from other donors' samples.

This clone was counted only a few times. The chain employs TRBV7-2 and TRBJ2-4, with D tentatively TRBD2 (6 bases). V was trimmed by 5 bases and J by 1 base, leaving 9 bases between them. From germline, CDR1 is SGHTA and CDR2 FQGNSA. This CDR3 spans 14 amino acids. CDR3 nucleotide sequence: TGTGCCAGCAGCGCCGGGGGTGCCAAAAACATTCAGTACTTC. Residues: CASSAGGAKNIQYF.

The table lists this clone with a count of one. The rearrangement joins TRBV7-9 to TRBJ2-1, with 7 bases lining up with TRBD1. Germline V gene lookup returns CDR1 SEHNR and CDR2 FQNEAQ (reference sequence). CDR3 length equals 15 residues. The junction had 6 bases not matched to a gene; V was cut back by 5 bases and J by 2 bases. CDR3 DNA: TGTGCCAGCAGCCGTGAAGGGACAGCCTACAATGAGCAGTTCTTC. It translates to CASSREGTAYNEQFF.

V usage is TRBV6-1 and J usage is TRBJ2-1, with 9 bases identical to TRBD1. Germline V gives CDR1 MNHNS, CDR2 SASEGT. With V trimmed by 6 bases and J by 4 bases, 7 bases remained unmatched. CDR3 length equals 15 residues. The CDR3 spells CASRPQGAIYNEQFF. The CDR3 bases are TGTGCCAGCAGACCACAGGGGGCGATATACAATGAGCAGTTCTTC.

The DNA of the CDR3 is TGTGCCTGGAGTGTATTCCCTAGCGGACCTCAAGAGACCCAGTACTTC. Translating it yields CAWSVFPSGPQETQYF. The chain links TRBV30 to TRBJ2-5; 7 positions agree with TRBD2. CDR3 size: 16 residues. V was pared by 0 bases and J by 2 bases, with 9 bases of the junction left unmatched. Germline V lookup: CDR1 GTSNPN, CDR2 SVGIG (reference sequence).

V is TRBV19 and J is TRBJ2-7, with TRBD1 matching 11 bases. The CDR3 is 14 residues long. After removal of 8 bases from V and 4 bases from J, the junction contained 7 bases not matched to a gene. Germline V lookup: CDR1 LNHDA, CDR2 SQIVND (reference sequence). The DNA of the CDR3 is TGTGCCAGTTCGAACCGGGACAGGGGGTACGAGCAGTACTTC. Translated, it gives CASSNRDRGYEQYF.